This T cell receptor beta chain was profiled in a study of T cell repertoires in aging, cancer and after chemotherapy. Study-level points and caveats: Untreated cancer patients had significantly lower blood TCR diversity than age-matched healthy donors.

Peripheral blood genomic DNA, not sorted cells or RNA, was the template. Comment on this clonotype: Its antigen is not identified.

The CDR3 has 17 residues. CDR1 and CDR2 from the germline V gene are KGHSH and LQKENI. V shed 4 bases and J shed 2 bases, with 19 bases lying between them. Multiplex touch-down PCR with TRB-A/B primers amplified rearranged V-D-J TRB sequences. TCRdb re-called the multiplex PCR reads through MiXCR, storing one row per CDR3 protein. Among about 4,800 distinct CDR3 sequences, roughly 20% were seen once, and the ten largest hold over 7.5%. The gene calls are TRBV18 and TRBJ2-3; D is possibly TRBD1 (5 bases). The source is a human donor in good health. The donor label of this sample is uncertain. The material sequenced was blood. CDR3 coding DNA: TGTGCCAGCTCACGCGACCGCCGACAGCTCTACACAGATACGCAGTATTTT. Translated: CASSRDRRQLYTDTQYF. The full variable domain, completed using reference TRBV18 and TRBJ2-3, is NAGVMQNPRHLVRRRGQEARLRCSPMKGHSHVYWYRQLPEEGLKFMVYLQKENIIDESGMPKERFSAEFPKEGPSILRIQQVVRGDSAAYFCASSRDRRQLYTDTQYFGPGTRLTVL.